This T cell receptor (beta chain) was observed in a study of TIL therapy for anti-PD-1-resistant metastatic lung cancer. Study context: Median tumor PD-L1 proportion score was roughly 5.8%.

Germline CDR1 is MNHEY and CDR2 is SVGAGI. V lost 2 bases to trimming and J lost 5 bases, with 15 bases between them. The CDR3 covers 15 residues. This was the immunoSEQ v3 assay. Survey-level samples got 2 million or so read pairs; deep-level samples got about 4.5-6.5 million. This table comes from immunoSEQ multiplex PCR, and its TCRdb copy is limited to in-frame clones, with some not included. The sample shows 95,000 or so clones, roughly two thirds of them seen only once. Time point of the sample: pre-treatment sample, taken before nivolumab and TIL therapy. Pleural nodules or supraclavicular lymph nodes made up most of the excised metastases sampled. Tumors were harvested before any PD-1/PD-L1 blockade. Stage 4 NSCLC adults joined between October 2017 and 2020.

The rearrangement joins TRBV6-5 to TRBJ1-1; D gene unclear. The clonotype was recovered from a person between 25 and 79 years old with non-small cell lung cancer. Sample: tumor tissue, taken at baseline. CDR3 nucleotides: TGTGCCAGCAGTTACGCCATCGGGGTGGGTACTGAAGCTTTCTTT. It codes for CASSYAIGVGTEAFF.